A single sample is the source of the 6 T cell receptor beta chains below, sequenced in a study of metastatic and nonmetastatic thyroid tumors. Treatment of any kind had been given to no patient before thyroid surgery. MiXCR reprocessed the PCR reads for TCRdb. The sample comprises about 19,000 clones, 22% of which are singletons, and 8% to 13% rests with the top ten. The material sequenced was tumor tissue. Receptors were obtained from a male donor with papillary thyroid cancer or a benign thyroid nodule (not recorded which). Some clones in this sample may be carry-over from other donors' samples.

In this sample, this clone is medium-sized (0.01 to 0.1%). The chain uses TRBV30 and TRBJ2-7, with 13 nucleotides matching TRBD2. V lost 3 bases, J lost 2 bases, and 4 bases stayed unmatched. The CDR3 covers 15 residues. Per germline, CDR1 GTSNPN and CDR2 SVGIG (reference sequence). In nucleotides, the CDR3 is TGTGCCTGGAGACTAGCGGGAGGGGGCACCTACGAGCAGTACTTC. It translates to CAWRLAGGGTYEQYF.

A remark on this clone: A much larger clone sits a single nucleotide away, making a read error possible. The J gene is TRBJ2-3, the V gene TRBV6-4; unclear D gene. The V gene's germline CDR1 is MRHNA and CDR2 SNTAGT. This CDR3 contains 13 residues. Trimming removed 5 bases from V and 4 bases from J, with 10 bases in between. CDR3 nucleotides: TGTGCCAGCAGTCCAATGTCATCAGATACGCAGTATTTT. It yields the protein CASSPMSSDTQYF.

The chain is built from TRBV11-2 and TRBJ2-7; D remains ambiguous. The CDR3 sequence is 15 residues long. Trimming took 5 bases from V and 2 from J, leaving 16 bases between them. Germline loops: CDR1 SGHAT, CDR2 FQNNGV. CDR3 sequence: CASSPGPGGAYEQYF. For the CDR3, the DNA is TGTGCCAGCAGCCCCGGGCCCGGTGGGGCCTACGAGCAGTACTTC.

A few counts support this clone. The chain uses TRBV28 and TRBJ2-5, with TRBD2 matching 14 bases. The CDR3 extends over 15 amino acids. The V segment lost 7 bases and the J segment 1 base; nucleotides outside the gene matches: 2. Germline V CDR1 and CDR2: MDHEN, SYDVKM. As DNA, the CDR3 is TGTGCCAGCACCGGGACTAGCGGGAGCCAAGAGACCCAGTACTTC. This gives the protein CASTGTSGSQETQYF.

This clone occurred many times. The DNA for the CDR3 is TGCAGTGCTAGAGTGCAGGGATTAGTGGAGACCCAGTACTTC. Its protein product is CSARVQGLVETQYF. The J gene is TRBJ2-5, the V gene TRBV20-1; D might be TRBD1 (5 bases). The CDR3 runs 14 residues. Trimming cost V 1 base and J 5 bases, with 14 bases left between them. Per germline, CDR1 DFQATT and CDR2 SNEGSKA (reference sequence).

This chain joins TRBV9 and TRBJ2-7; the D gene is possibly TRBD2 (6 bases). The CDR3 is made up of 14 amino acids. In germline, CDR1 is SGDLS, CDR2 YYNGEE. Deletions cut 4 bases from V and 12 bases from J, with 23 bases between. The CDR3 DNA is TGTGCCAGCAGCCCGGACTACGCTGGCTACGATCCGTACTTC. Amino acids: CASSPDYAGYDPYF.